This TCR beta chain was captured by sequencing in a study of blood T cell repertoires in COVID-19 (TCRdb year 2020). Notes on the research overall: Samples from collaborators originated in the United States, Italy and Spain and spanned both the acute and convalescent phases of COVID-19. The samples were drawn from the first 160 participants of the ongoing ImmuneRACE study and from 1,254 subjects provided by 6 global collaborators. A de-identified subject ID, COVID-19 status, age in years and sex were almost always included in the sample metadata. The repertoires were released in a freely available public database meant as a resource for research on the immune response to SARS-CoV-2. HLA class I and class II types, where available, came from metadata supplied by the sample provider rather than from assay-based typing. The prospective study material was composed of cDNA or gDNA derived from T cells, B-cell-depleted T cells, or PBMCs. Subjects who had been exposed to COVID-19, were actively infected with it, or had recovered from it provided the deeply sampled blood TCRbeta repertoires that made up the dataset.

With respect to this clone: Its antigen is unknown. Base qualities were left out, and no much larger clone turns up one base away.

What the research found in general, with its limitations: The quantity of clinical and demographic metadata differed by source and by participant and was supplied without curation.

The immunoSEQ Assay, a bias-controlled multiplex PCR, was used to amplify TCRbeta CDR3 regions from genomic DNA. The authors' analysis ran thus. The number of nucleated cells in each sample was estimated by amplification of reference gene primers within the assay. Sequence reads were collapsed and filtered to measure the absolute abundance of every unique TCRbeta CDR3 rearrangement. Productive Simpson clonality was computed per sample as the square root of Simpson's diversity index over productive rearrangements. TCRdb mirrors the immuneACCESS table, restricted to in-frame sequences. Some clones are absent from its copies; in checked studies, under half trace to an unresolved V gene, and the reason for the others is unknown. The DNA gave D and trimming, while V, J and clone size come from that table. The sample records about 180,000 clones, over 75% of which are singletons. 15% to 20% of the sample is in the top ten clones.

At one collaborating source in Seattle, patients were enrolled during active infection and were followed longitudinally through the course of disease. Whole blood was collected in K2EDTA tubes by collaborating institutions according to the institutions' own protocols. Collaborator samples were shipped for TCRbeta analysis as frozen whole blood, isolated PBMCs, or DNA extracted from either sample type. The sample comprised peripheral blood. This TCR came from a person between 65 and 80 years old with COVID-19, enrolled during active disease.

Here is the DNA: TGTGCCAGCAGCCCAACTCGGGGCACAGATACGCAGTATTTT. Its protein product is CASSPTRGTDTQYF. The chain links TRBV7-9 with TRBJ2-3; the D gene identity is not certain. The CDR3 holds 14 amino acids from the cysteine to the phenylalanine. The entry retains the CDR3 DNA only, 42 bases that are in frame from base 1. V sheds 5 bases and J sheds 1 base, leaving 10 bases between their ends. As encoded in the germline V gene (reference sequence), CDR1 is SEHNR while CDR2 is FQNEAQ.